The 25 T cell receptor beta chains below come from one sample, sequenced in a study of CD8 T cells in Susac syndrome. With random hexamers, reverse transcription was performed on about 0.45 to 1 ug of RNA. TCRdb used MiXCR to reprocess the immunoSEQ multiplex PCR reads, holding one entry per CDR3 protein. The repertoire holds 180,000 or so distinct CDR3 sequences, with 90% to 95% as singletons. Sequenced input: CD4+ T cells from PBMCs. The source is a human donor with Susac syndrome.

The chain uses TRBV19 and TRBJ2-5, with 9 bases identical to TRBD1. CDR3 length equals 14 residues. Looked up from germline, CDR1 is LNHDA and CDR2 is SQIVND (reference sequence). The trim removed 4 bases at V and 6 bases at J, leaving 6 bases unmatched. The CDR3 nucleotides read TGTGCCAGTAGTACCGGGACAGGGCGGAAGACCCAGTACTTC. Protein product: CASSTGTGRKTQYF.

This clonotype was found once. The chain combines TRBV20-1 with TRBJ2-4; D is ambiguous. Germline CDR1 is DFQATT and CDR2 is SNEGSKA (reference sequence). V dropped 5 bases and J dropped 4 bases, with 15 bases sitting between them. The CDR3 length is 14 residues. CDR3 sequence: CSAVRPGEKNIQYF. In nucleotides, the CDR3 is TGCAGTGCTGTTCGACCAGGTGAAAAAAACATTCAGTACTTC.

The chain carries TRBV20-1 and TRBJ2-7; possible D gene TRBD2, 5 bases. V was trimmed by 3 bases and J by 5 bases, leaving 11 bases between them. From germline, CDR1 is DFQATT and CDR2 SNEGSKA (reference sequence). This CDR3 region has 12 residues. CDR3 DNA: TGCAGTGCTAGTGAGGGTTTCCACGAGCAGTACTTC. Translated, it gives CSASEGFHEQYF.

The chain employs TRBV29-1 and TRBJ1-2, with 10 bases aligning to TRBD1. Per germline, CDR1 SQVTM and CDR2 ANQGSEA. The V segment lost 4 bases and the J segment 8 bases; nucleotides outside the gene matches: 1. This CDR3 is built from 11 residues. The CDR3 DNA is TGCAGCGTTGGGACAGGGGGGGGCTACACCTTC. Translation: CSVGTGGGYTF.

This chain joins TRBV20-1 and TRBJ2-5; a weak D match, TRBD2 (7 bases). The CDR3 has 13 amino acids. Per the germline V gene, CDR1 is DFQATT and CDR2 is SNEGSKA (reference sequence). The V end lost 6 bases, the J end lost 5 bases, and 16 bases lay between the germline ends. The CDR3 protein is CSAHRGAGETQYF. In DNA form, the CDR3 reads TGCAGTGCCCACCGGGGGGCAGGGGAGACCCAGTACTTC.

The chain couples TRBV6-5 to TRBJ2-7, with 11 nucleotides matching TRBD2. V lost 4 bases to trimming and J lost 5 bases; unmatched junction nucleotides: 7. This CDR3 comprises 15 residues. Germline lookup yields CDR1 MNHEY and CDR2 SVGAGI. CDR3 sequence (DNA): TGTGCCAGCAGTTCCCGACTAGCGGGAACAAACGAGCAGTACTTC. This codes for CASSSRLAGTNEQYF.

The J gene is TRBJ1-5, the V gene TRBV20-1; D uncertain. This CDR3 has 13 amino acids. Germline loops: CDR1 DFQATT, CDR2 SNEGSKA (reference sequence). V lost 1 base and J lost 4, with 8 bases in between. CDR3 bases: TGCAGTGCTAGAGTGGCGGGGAATCAGCCCCAGCATTTT. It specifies CSARVAGNQPQHF.

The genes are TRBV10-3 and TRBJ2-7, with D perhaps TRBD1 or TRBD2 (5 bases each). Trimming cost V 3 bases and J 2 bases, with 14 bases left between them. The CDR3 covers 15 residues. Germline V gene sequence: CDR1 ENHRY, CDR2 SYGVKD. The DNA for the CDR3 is TGTGCCATCAGTGATCCCGGGGCTGGGACCTACGAGCAGTACTTC. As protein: CAISDPGAGTYEQYF.

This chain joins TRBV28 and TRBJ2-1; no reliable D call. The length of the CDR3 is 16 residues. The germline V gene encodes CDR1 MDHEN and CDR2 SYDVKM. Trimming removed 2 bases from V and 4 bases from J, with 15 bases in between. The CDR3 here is CASSLAVRGAYNEQFF. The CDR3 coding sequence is TGTGCCAGCAGTTTAGCCGTTCGTGGAGCGTACAATGAGCAGTTCTTC.

The CDR3 region is CASSVEDRGTDTQYF. DNA of the CDR3: TGTGCCAGCAGCGTAGAGGACAGGGGAACAGATACGCAGTATTTT. The rearrangement uses TRBV9 and TRBJ2-3; 9 nucleotides agree with TRBD1. V lost 0 bases to trimming and J lost 3 bases; unmatched junction nucleotides: 2. The CDR3 sequence is 15 residues long. Germline-derived CDR1 and CDR2 are SGDLS and YYNGEE. The whole variable domain, remainder taken from reference TRBV9 and TRBJ2-3, is DSGVTQTPKHLITATGQRVTLRCSPRSGDLSVYWYQQSLDQGLQFLIQYYNGEERAKGNILERFSAQQFPDLHSELNLSSLELGDSALYFCASSVEDRGTDTQYFGPGTRLTVL.

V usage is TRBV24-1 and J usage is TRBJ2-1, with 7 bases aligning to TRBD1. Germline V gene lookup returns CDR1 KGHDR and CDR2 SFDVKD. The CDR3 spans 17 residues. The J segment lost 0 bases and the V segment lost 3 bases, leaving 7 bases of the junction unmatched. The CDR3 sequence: CATSDAGTESSYNEQFF. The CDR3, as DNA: TGTGCCACCAGTGATGCCGGGACAGAGAGCTCCTACAATGAGCAGTTCTTC.

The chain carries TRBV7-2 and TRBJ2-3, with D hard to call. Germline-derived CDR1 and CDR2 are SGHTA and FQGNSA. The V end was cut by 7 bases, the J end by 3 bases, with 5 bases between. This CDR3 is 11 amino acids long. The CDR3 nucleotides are TGTGCCAGCACTCGAACAGATACGCAGTATTTT. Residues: CASTRTDTQYF.

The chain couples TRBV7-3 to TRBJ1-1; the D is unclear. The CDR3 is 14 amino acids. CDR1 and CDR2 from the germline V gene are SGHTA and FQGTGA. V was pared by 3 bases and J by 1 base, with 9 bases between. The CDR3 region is CASSLGLSNTEAFF. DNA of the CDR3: TGTGCCAGCAGCTTGGGCCTTTCGAACACTGAAGCTTTCTTT.

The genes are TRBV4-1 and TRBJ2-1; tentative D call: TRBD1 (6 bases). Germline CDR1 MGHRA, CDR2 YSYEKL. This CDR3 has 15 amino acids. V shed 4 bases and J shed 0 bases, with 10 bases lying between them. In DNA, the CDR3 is TGCGCCAGCAGCCTACAGGGCTTCTCCTACAATGAGCAGTTCTTC. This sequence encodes CASSLQGFSYNEQFF.

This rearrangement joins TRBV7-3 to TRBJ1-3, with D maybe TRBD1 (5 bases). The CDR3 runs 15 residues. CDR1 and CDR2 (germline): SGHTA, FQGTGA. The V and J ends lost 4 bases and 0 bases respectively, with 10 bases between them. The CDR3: CASSSAGGSGNTIYF. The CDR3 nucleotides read TGTGCCAGCAGCTCGGCCGGGGGCTCTGGAAACACCATATATTTT.

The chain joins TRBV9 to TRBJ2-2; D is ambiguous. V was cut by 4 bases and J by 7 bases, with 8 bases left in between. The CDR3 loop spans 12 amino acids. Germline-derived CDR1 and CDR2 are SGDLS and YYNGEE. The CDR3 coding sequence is TGTGCCAGCAGCATTAGGGTCGGGGAGCTGTTTTTT. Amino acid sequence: CASSIRVGELFF.

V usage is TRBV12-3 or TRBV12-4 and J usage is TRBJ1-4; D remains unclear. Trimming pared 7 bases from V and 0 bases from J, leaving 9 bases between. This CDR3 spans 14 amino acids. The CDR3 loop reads CASTSPTTNEKLFF. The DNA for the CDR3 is TGTGCCAGCACGAGTCCAACAACTAATGAAAAACTGTTTTTT.

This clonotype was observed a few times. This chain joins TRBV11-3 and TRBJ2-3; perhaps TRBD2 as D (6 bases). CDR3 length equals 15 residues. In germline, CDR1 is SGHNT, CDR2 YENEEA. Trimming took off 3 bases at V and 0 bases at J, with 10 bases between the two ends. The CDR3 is CASSFGGSSTDTQYF. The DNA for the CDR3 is TGTGCCAGCAGCTTTGGGGGGTCCAGCACAGATACGCAGTATTTT.

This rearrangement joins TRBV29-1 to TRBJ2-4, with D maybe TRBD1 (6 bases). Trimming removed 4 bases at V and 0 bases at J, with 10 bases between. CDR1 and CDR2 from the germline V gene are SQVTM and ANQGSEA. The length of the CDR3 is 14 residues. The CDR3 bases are TGCAGCGTTGCTGAGGGACAAGCCAAAAACATTCAGTACTTC. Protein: CSVAEGQAKNIQYF.

In nucleotides, the CDR3 is TGCAGTGCTCATGCCGGGACTTCATACAATGAGCAGTTCTTC. It specifies CSAHAGTSYNEQFF. The chain has TRBV20-1 and TRBJ2-1; possible D gene TRBD2, 6 bases. The CDR3 spans 14 residues. The V gene's germline CDR1 is DFQATT and CDR2 SNEGSKA (reference sequence). Trimming stripped 5 bases from V and 4 bases from J, with 15 bases between.

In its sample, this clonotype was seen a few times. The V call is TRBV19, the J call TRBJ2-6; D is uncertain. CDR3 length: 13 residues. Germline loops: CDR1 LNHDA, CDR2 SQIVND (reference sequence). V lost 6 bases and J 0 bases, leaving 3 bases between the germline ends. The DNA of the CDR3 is TGTGCCAGTAGCTTCTCTGGGGCCAACGTCCTGACTTTC. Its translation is CASSFSGANVLTF.

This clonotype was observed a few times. As DNA, the CDR3 is TGTGCCAGCAGCTTAGGTCCTAGCACAGATACGCAGTATTTT. Translating it yields CASSLGPSTDTQYF. The chain employs TRBV7-3 and TRBJ2-3; D remains ambiguous. The CDR3 sequence is 14 residues long. Germline CDR1 reads SGHTA; CDR2 reads FQGTGA. V lost 2 bases and J lost 0, with 6 bases in between.

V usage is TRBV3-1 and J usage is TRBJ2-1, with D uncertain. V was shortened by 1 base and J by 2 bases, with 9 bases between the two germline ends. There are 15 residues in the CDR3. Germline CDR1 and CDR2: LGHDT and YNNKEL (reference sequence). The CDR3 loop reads CASSQASVTYNEQFF. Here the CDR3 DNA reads TGTGCCAGCAGCCAAGCATCCGTGACCTACAATGAGCAGTTCTTC.

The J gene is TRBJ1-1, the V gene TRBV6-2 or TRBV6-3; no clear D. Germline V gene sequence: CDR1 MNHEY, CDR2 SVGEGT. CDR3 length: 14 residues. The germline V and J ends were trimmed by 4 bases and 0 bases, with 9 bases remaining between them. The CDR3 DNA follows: TGTGCCAGCAGTTCCCCAACAATGAACACTGAAGCTTTCTTT. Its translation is CASSSPTMNTEAFF.

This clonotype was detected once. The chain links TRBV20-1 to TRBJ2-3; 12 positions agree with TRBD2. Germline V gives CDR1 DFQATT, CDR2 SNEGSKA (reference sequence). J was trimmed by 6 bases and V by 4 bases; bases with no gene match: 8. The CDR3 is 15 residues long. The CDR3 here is CSAKTSGGGGDTQYF. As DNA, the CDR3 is TGCAGTGCTAAGACTAGCGGGGGCGGAGGGGATACGCAGTATTTT.